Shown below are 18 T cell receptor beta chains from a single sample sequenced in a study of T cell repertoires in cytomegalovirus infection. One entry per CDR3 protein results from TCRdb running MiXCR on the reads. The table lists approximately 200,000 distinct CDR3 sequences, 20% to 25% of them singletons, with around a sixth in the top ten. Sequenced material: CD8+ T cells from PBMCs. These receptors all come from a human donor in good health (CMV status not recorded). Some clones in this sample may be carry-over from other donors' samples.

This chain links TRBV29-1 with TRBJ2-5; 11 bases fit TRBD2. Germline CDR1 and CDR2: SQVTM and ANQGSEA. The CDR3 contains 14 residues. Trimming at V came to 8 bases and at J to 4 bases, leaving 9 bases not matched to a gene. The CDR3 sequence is CSTIAGGPGETQYF. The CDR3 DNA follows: TGCAGCACAATAGCGGGGGGGCCAGGAGAGACCCAGTACTTC.

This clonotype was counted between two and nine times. CDR3 coding DNA: TGTGCCAGCAGTTTGGGGCCGGAAGATCAGCCCCAGCATTTT. Its protein product is CASSLGPEDQPQHF. The J gene is TRBJ1-5, the V gene TRBV12-3 or TRBV12-4, with D possibly being TRBD1 (5 bases). CDR3 length: 14 residues. V lost 3 bases and J 5 bases, leaving 11 bases between the germline ends.

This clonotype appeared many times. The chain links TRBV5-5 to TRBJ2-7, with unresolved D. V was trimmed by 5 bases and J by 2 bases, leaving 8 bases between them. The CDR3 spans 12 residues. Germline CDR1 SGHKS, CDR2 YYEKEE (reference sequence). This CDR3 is CASSFGAYEQYF. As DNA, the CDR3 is TGTGCCAGCAGTTTCGGAGCCTACGAGCAGTACTTC. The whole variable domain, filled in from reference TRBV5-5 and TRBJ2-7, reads DAGVTQSPTHLIKTRGQQVTLRCSPISGHKSVSWYQQVLGQGPQFIFQYYEKEERGRGNFPDRFSARQFPNYSSELNVNALLLGDSALYLCASSFGAYEQYFGPGTRLTVT.

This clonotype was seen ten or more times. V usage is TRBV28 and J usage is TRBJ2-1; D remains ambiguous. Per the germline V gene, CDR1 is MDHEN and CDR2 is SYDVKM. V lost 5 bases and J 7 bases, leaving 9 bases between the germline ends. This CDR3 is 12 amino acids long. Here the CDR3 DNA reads TGTGCCAGCAGTCCCGCCGGGAATGAGCAGTTCTTC. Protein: CASSPAGNEQFF.

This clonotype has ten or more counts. The CDR3 protein is CCSGQGASGANVLTF. The CDR3 region has the DNA TGTTGCTCGGGACAGGGGGCTTCTGGGGCCAACGTCCTGACTTTC. The chain links TRBV12-5 to TRBJ2-6; 12 bases line up with TRBD1. Germline V lookup: CDR1 LGHNT, CDR2 FRNRAP. CDR3 length: 15 residues.

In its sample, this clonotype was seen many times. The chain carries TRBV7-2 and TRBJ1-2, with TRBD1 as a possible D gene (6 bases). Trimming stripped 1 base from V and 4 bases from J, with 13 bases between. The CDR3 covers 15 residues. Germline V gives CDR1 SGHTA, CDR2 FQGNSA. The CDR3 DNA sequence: TGTGCCAGCAGCTTAGAGGGGGGGGGGCCCTATGGCTACACCTTC. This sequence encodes CASSLEGGGPYGYTF.

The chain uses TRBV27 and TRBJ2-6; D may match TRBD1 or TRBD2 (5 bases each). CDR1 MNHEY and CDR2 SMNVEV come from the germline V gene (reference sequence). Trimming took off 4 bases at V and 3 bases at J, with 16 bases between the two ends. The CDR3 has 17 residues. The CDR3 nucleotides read TGTGCCAGCAGTTCCGGGACCTGGACGCGTGGGGCCAACGTCCTGACTTTC. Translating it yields CASSSGTWTRGANVLTF.

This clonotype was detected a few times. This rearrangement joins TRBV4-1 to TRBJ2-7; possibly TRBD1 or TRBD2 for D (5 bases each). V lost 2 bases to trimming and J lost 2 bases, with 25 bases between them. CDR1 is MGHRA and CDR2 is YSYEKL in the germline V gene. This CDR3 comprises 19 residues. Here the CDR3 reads CASSQKSEGLAHGPYEQYF. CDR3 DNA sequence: TGCGCCAGCAGCCAAAAGTCAGAGGGGCTAGCCCACGGCCCCTACGAGCAGTACTTC.

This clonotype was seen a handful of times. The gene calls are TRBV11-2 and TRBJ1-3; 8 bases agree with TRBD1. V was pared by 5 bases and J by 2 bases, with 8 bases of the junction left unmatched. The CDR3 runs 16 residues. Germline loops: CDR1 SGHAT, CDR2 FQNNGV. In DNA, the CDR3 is TGTGCCAGCAGCCAGGACTGGACAGGGACTGGAAACACCATATATTTT. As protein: CASSQDWTGTGNTIYF. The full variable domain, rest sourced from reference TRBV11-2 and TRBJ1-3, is EAGVAQSPRYKIIEKRQSVAFWCNPISGHATLYWYQQILGQGPKLLIQFQNNGVVDDSQLPKDRFSAERLKGVDSTLKIQPAKLEDSAVYLCASSQDWTGTGNTIYFGEGSWLTVV.

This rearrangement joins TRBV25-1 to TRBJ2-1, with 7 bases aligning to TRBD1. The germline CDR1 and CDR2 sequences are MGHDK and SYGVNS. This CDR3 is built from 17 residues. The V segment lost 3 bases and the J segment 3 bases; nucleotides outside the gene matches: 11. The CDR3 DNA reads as TGTGCCAGCAGTGACCTAGGAGAGGGGGCGGGCTACAATGAGCAGTTCTTC. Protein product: CASSDLGEGAGYNEQFF. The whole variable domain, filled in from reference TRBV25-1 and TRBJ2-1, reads EADIYQTPRYLVIGTGKKITLECSQTMGHDKMYWYQQDPGMELHLIHYSYGVNSTEKGDLSSESTVSRIRTEHFPLTLESARPSHTSQYLCASSDLGEGAGYNEQFFGPGTRLTVL.

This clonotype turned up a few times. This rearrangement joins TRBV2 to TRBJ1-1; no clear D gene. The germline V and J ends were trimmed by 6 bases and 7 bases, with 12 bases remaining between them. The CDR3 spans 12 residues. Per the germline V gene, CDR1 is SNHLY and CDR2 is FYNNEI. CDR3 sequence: CASRSPTYEAFF. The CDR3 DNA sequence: TGTGCCAGCAGATCTCCAACTTATGAAGCTTTCTTT.

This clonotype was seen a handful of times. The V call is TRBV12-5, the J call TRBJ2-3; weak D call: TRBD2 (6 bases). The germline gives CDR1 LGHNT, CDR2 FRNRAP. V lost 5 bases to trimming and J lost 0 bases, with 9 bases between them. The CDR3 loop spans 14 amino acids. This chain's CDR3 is CASGPRDSTDTQYF. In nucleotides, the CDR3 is TGTGCTAGTGGTCCGCGGGACAGCACAGATACGCAGTATTTT.

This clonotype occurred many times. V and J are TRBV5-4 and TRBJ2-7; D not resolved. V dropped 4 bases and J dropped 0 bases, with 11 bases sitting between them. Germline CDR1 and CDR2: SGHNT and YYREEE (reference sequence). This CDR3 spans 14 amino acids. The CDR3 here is CASSPGGVSYEQYF. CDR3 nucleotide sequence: TGTGCCAGCAGCCCGGGTGGAGTCTCCTACGAGCAGTACTTC.

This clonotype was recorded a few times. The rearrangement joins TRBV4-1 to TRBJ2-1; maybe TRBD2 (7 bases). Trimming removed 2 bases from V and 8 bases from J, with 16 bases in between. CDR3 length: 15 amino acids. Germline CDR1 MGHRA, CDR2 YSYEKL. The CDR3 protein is CASSQRGGASDEQFF. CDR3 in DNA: TGCGCCAGCAGCCAAAGGGGGGGGGCTTCGGATGAGCAGTTCTTC.

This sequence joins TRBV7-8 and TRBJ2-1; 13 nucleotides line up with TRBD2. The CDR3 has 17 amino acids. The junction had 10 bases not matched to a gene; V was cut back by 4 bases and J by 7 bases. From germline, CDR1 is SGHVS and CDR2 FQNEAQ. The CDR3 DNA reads TGTGCCAGCAGCTCAGCCCGACTAGCGGGGGGTAGGAATGAGCAGTTCTTC. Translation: CASSSARLAGGRNEQFF.

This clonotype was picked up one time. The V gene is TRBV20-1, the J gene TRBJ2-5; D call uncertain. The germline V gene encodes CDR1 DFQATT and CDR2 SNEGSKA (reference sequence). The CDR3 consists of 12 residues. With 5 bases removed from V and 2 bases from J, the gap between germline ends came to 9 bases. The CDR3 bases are TGCAGTGCTCATGATATGCAAGAGACCCAGTACTTC. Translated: CSAHDMQETQYF.

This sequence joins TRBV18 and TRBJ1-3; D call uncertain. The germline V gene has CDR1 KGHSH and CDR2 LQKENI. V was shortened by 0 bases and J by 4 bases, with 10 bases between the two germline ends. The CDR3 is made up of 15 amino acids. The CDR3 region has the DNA TGTGCCAGCTCACCACCGTTGGGTGGAGGAAACACCATATATTTT. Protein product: CASSPPLGGGNTIYF.

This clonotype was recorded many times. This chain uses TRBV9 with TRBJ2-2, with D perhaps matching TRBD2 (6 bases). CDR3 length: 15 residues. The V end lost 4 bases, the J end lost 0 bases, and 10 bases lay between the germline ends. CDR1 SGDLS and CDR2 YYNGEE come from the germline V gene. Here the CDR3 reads CASSHGGANTGELFF. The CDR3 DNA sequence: TGTGCCAGCAGCCACGGAGGGGCGAACACCGGGGAGCTGTTTTTT.